These 26 T cell receptor beta chains share one sample of origin, sequenced in a study of blood T cell repertoires in COVID-19. The data were produced by immunoSEQ multiplex PCR, yet TCRdb's version contains in-frame clones alone and is incomplete. The sample lists roughly 290,000 clones, around 90% occurring once. Sequencing was carried out using PBMCs or T cells enriched from blood (not recorded which). These receptors originate from a woman aged 40 to 55 who had recovered from COVID-19.

V is TRBV5-4 and J is TRBJ2-7; 7 positions agree with TRBD1. The CDR3 covers 16 residues. CDR1 is SGHNT and CDR2 is YYREEE in the germline V gene (reference sequence). With V trimmed by 4 bases and J by 1 base, 11 bases remained unmatched. The CDR3 DNA sequence: TGTGCCAGCAGCCATTCTAGACAGGGCCCTTCCTACGAGCAGTACTTC. Its protein is CASSHSRQGPSYEQYF. Filled out from reference TRBV5-4 and TRBJ2-7, the complete variable domain reads ETGVTQSPTHLIKTRGQQVTLRCSSQSGHNTVSWYQQALGQGPQFIFQYYREEENGRGNFPPRFSGLQFPNYSSELNVNALELDDSALYLCASSHSRQGPSYEQYFGPGTRLTVT.

The V and J genes are TRBV4-2 and TRBJ2-3, with 12 bases lining up with TRBD2. The V gene's germline CDR1 is LGHNA and CDR2 YNFKEQ. The junction had 13 bases not matched to a gene; V was cut back by 0 bases and J by 3 bases. The CDR3 has 20 residues. CDR3 DNA sequence: TGTGCCAGCAGCCAAGATACAACTAGCGGGAGGTGGGGTGTGACAGATACGCAGTATTTT. As protein: CASSQDTTSGRWGVTDTQYF.

V and J are TRBV19 and TRBJ2-1; 9 bases align to TRBD2. The ends lost 1 base at V and 4 bases at J; junction bases unmatched: 11. Germline V gives CDR1 LNHDA, CDR2 SQIVND (reference sequence). The CDR3 has 18 residues. The CDR3 DNA follows: TGTGCCAGTAGTATAGTTACCCTGGCTAGCGGGGATTACAATGAGCAGTTCTTC. It encodes CASSIVTLASGDYNEQFF.

With regard to this clone: Other DNA sequences in the sample encode the same CDR3. The chain employs TRBV30 and TRBJ2-3; 8 bases fit TRBD1. V shed 5 bases and J 0 bases; nucleotides not matched to a gene: 10. The CDR3 is 16 residues long. Germline V gene sequence: CDR1 GTSNPN, CDR2 SVGIG (reference sequence). The DNA of the CDR3 is TGTGCCTGGGTTGGGTACGGGACAGGTAGCACAGATACGCAGTATTTT. Translated: CAWVGYGTGSTDTQYF.

The chain recombines TRBV6-5 with TRBJ1-4, with D uncertain. With 0 bases removed from V and 8 bases from J, the gap between germline ends came to 16 bases. CDR1 and CDR2 (germline): MNHEY, SVGAGI. This CDR3 is built from 16 residues. CDR3 loop: CASSYSMAGSYEKLFF. The CDR3 DNA is TGTGCCAGCAGTTACTCGATGGCGGGATCGTACGAAAAACTGTTTTTT.

This clone has just one count. Other DNA sequences from this sample encode an identical CDR3 as well. This sequence joins TRBV7-3 and TRBJ1-3; possibly TRBD1 for D (6 bases). V lost 4 bases to trimming and J lost 0 bases, with 10 bases between them. The CDR3 extends over 15 amino acids. Per germline, CDR1 SGHTA and CDR2 FQGTGA. The CDR3 DNA sequence: TGTGCCAGCAGCTCGGACAGCACCTCTGGAAACACCATATATTTT. This codes for CASSSDSTSGNTIYF.

The chain employs TRBV6-5 and TRBJ2-1; the D gene is possibly TRBD2 (6 bases). CDR3 size: 15 residues. Germline V gene lookup returns CDR1 MNHEY and CDR2 SVGAGI. The V end lost 6 bases, the J end lost 6 bases, and 18 bases lay between the germline ends. CDR3 in DNA: TGTGCCAGCAGCGTAAACGGGGGAGCCGGCAATGAGCAGTTCTTC. It yields the protein CASSVNGGAGNEQFF.

V gene TRBV5-1 combines with J gene TRBJ1-3; D not resolved. The CDR3 consists of 15 residues. Per germline, CDR1 SGHRS and CDR2 YFSETQ. V was clipped by 4 bases and J by 4 bases, with 15 bases between them. CDR3 in amino acids: CASSPESRRGNTIYF. CDR3 in DNA: TGCGCCAGCAGCCCCGAGTCTCGGAGGGGAAACACCATATATTTT.

J is TRBJ1-2 and V is TRBV5-4; D remains unclear. Trimming left V 4 bases short and J 8 bases short, with 15 bases between. The CDR3 is made up of 13 amino acids. Germline V gives CDR1 SGHNT, CDR2 YYREEE (reference sequence). CDR3 DNA: TGTGCCAGCAGCGGGAGGGTTTTCGGGGGCTACACCTTC. This sequence encodes CASSGRVFGGYTF.

The V call is TRBV18, the J call TRBJ2-3, with D possibly TRBD1 on 6 matching bases. The CDR3 has 14 residues. The germline CDR1 and CDR2 sequences are KGHSH and LQKENI. Between the trimmed V and J ends, which lost 2 bases and 9 bases, there was a span of 15 bases. Here the CDR3 reads CASSPTTGSQTQYF. The CDR3 bases are TGTGCCAGCTCACCAACCACAGGGTCACAAACGCAGTATTTT.

CDR3 protein: CASSSTTGRNTIYF. CDR3 bases: TGTGCCAGCTCATCCACGACAGGGAGAAACACCATATATTTT. The gene calls are TRBV18 and TRBJ1-3; 7 bases agree with TRBD1. The junction had 6 bases not matched to a gene; V was cut back by 5 bases and J by 5 bases. CDR3 size: 14 residues. The V gene's germline CDR1 is KGHSH and CDR2 LQKENI.

The chain recombines TRBV7-8 with TRBJ2-3; a possible D gene is TRBD2 (6 bases). V was shortened by 5 bases and J by 5 bases, with 17 bases between the two germline ends. There are 15 residues in the CDR3. Germline CDR1 SGHVS, CDR2 FQNEAQ. The CDR3 spells CASSQRRLVRDTQYF. The CDR3 nucleotides read TGTGCCAGCAGCCAACGGAGACTAGTTAGAGATACGCAGTATTTT. Supplemented by reference TRBV7-8 and TRBJ2-3, the full variable domain reads GAGVSQSPRYKVAKRGQDVALRCDPISGHVSLFWYQQALGQGPEFLTYFQNEAQLDKSGLPSDRFFAERPEGSVSTLKIQRTQQEDSAVYLCASSQRRLVRDTQYFGPGTRLTVL.

This chain connects TRBV7-2 to TRBJ1-6, with 9 positions matching TRBD1. This CDR3 has 15 amino acids. Germline values: CDR1 SGHTA, CDR2 FQGNSA. With V trimmed by 4 bases and J by 10 bases, 8 bases remained unmatched. The CDR3 region is CASSSTGTGKSPLHF. The CDR3 bases are TGTGCCAGCAGCTCCACCGGGACAGGGAAGTCACCCCTCCACTTT.

This clone was found a few times. The chain carries TRBV9 and TRBJ1-1; 9 bases are shared with TRBD1. The CDR3 has 15 amino acids. V trimming: 3 bases; J trimming: 3 bases; junction bases outside the gene matches: 6. Per the germline V gene, CDR1 is SGDLS and CDR2 is YYNGEE. The CDR3 DNA is TGTGCCAGCAGCGCTTTACAGGGGGCCGACACTGAAGCTTTCTTT. Translation: CASSALQGADTEAFF.

V gene TRBV21-1 combines with J gene TRBJ2-5; the table's D call of TRBD1 was not tested on the DNA. TRBV21-1 is labeled a pseudogene. The CDR3 is made up of 13 amino acids. The CDR3 protein is CASRGHGMEAQYF. Written as DNA, the CDR3 is TGTGCCAGCAGGGGACACGGTATGGAGGCCCAGTACTTC.

V is TRBV3-1 (or the pseudogene TRBV3-2) and J is TRBJ1-1; 9 nucleotides align to TRBD1. The CDR3 is 15 residues long. CDR1 and CDR2 from the germline V gene are LGHDT and YNNKEL (reference sequence). V shed 1 base and J 10 bases; nucleotides not matched to a gene: 10. Written as DNA, the CDR3 is TGTGCCAGCAGCCAAGGCATCCTCGACAGGGGGGGAGCTTTCTTT. Its translation: CASSQGILDRGGAFF.

This clone is a singleton in its sample. V gene TRBV11-3 combines with J gene TRBJ2-7, with D maybe TRBD1 (5 bases). The CDR3 sequence is 13 residues long. V lost 1 base and J 5 bases, leaving 9 bases between the germline ends. Germline CDR1 SGHNT, CDR2 YENEEA. CDR3 sequence: CASSLAWGHEQYF. In DNA, the CDR3 is TGTGCCAGCAGCTTAGCTTGGGGCCACGAGCAGTACTTC.

The chain employs TRBV9 and TRBJ2-3; D is unclear. CDR1 SGDLS and CDR2 YYNGEE come from the germline V gene. Between the trimmed V and J ends, which lost 0 bases and 4 bases, there was a span of 12 bases. The CDR3 totals 15 residues. CDR3 DNA: TGTGCCAGCAGCGTAGGTGGCTCCATCCCAGATACGCAGTATTTT. This encodes CASSVGGSIPDTQYF. Complete variable domain (other parts from reference TRBV9 and TRBJ2-3): DSGVTQTPKHLITATGQRVTLRCSPRSGDLSVYWYQQSLDQGLQFLIQYYNGEERAKGNILERFSAQQFPDLHSELNLSSLELGDSALYFCASSVGGSIPDTQYFGPGTRLTVL.

This clone is a singleton in its sample. The V and J genes are TRBV19 and TRBJ1-1, with 7 bases identical to TRBD1. This CDR3 has 14 residues. The junction had 5 bases not matched to a gene; V was cut back by 6 bases and J by 1 base. CDR1 is LNHDA and CDR2 is SQIVND in the germline V gene (reference sequence). CDR3 loop: CASSPDRRNTEAFF. CDR3 bases: TGTGCCAGTAGCCCGGACAGGAGGAACACTGAAGCTTTCTTT.

The rearrangement joins TRBV5-1 to TRBJ2-1; 7 nucleotides align to TRBD1. The trim removed 4 bases at V and 0 bases at J, leaving 7 bases unmatched. Germline V gene lookup returns CDR1 SGHRS and CDR2 YFSETQ. The CDR3 contains 16 residues. Written as DNA, the CDR3 is TGCGCCAGCAGCCCAAGGACAGGAAACTCCTACAATGAGCAGTTCTTC. This codes for CASSPRTGNSYNEQFF.

The chain uses TRBV28 and TRBJ1-6, with a tentative D call TRBD1 (6 bases). The V gene's germline CDR1 is MDHEN and CDR2 SYDVKM. V dropped 6 bases and J dropped 12 bases, with 12 bases sitting between them. This CDR3 has 12 residues. The CDR3 is CASRGGLRPLHF. The CDR3 DNA sequence: TGTGCCAGCAGGGGGGGGCTACGACCCCTCCACTTT. Full variable domain (outside the CDR3, taken from reference TRBV28 and TRBJ1-6): DVKVTQSSRYLVKRTGEKVFLECVQDMDHENMFWYRQDPGLGLRLIYFSYDVKMKEKGDIPEGYSVSREKKERFSLILESASTNQTSMYLCASRGGLRPLHFGNGTRLTVT.

V usage is TRBV15 and J usage is TRBJ1-1; 8 nucleotides match TRBD1. Germline lookup yields CDR1 LNHNV and CDR2 YYDKDF (reference sequence). Trimming took 2 bases from V and 2 from J; bases not matched to a gene: 10. The CDR3 is 17 residues long. CDR3 sequence: CATSRPSGTGGNTEAFF. The DNA of the CDR3 is TGTGCCACCAGCAGACCATCGGGGACAGGAGGAAACACTGAAGCTTTCTTT.

This clone was picked up one time. The chain couples TRBV4-2 to TRBJ1-2; D might be TRBD1 (5 bases). The CDR3 length is 16 residues. CDR1 and CDR2 (germline): LGHNA, YNFKEQ. V was shortened by 1 base and J by 4 bases, with 16 bases between the two germline ends. The CDR3 nucleotides are TGTGCCAGCAGCCAAGGGGGTGGGGCTGCTATCTATGGCTACACCTTC. This translates into CASSQGGGAAIYGYTF.

This clone was detected once. V is TRBV9 and J is TRBJ1-2, with TRBD1 as a possible D gene (6 bases). Germline V gene data show CDR1 as SGDLS and CDR2 as YYNGEE. V gave up 3 bases and J gave up 3 bases, with 15 bases separating them. The CDR3 sequence is 15 residues long. DNA of the CDR3: TGTGCCAGCAGCGAGGCGGGGGCTCCCTACTATGGCTACACCTTC. Amino acids: CASSEAGAPYYGYTF.

V usage is TRBV4-1 and J usage is TRBJ1-2, with a possible D match to TRBD1 (6 bases). The ends were cut back, 3 bases at V and 4 bases at J, with 18 bases in the middle. The CDR3 covers 16 residues. Germline CDR1 MGHRA, CDR2 YSYEKL. In DNA form, the CDR3 reads TGCGCCAGCAGCCATCAATCCGACAGGACCGTCTATGGCTACACCTTC. Its protein product is CASSHQSDRTVYGYTF.

The chain joins TRBV27 to TRBJ1-6, with a possible D match to TRBD1 (6 bases). Germline lookup yields CDR1 MNHEY and CDR2 SMNVEV (reference sequence). V was shortened by 5 bases and J by 6 bases, with 17 bases between the two germline ends. The CDR3 consists of 16 residues. The CDR3 DNA follows: TGTGCCAGCAGTGCAGCACAGGGTTTGAGTAATTCACCCCTCCACTTT. It yields the protein CASSAAQGLSNSPLHF.